This T cell receptor beta chain originates from a study of blood T cell repertoires in COVID-19. Produced via immunoSEQ multiplex PCR; TCRdb's table is partial and in-frame only. This repertoire shows a few hundred thousand clones, about 85% found once; its top ten account for 18%. Donors of Cohort 3 who recovered were those that had two negative PCRs, clearance, or symptom resolution. The germline V and J ends were trimmed by 8 bases and 5 bases, with 13 bases remaining between them. This CDR3 contains 13 residues. The clonotype originates from a middle-aged man who had recovered from COVID-19. The source material was PBMCs or T cells enriched from blood (not recorded which). V and J are TRBV12-3 or TRBV12-4 and TRBJ1-5; D ambiguous. The CDR3 DNA follows: TGTGCCAGCGCCCCCCGCGATGATCAGCCCCAGCATTTT. It codes for CASAPRDDQPQHF.